These T cell receptor beta chains were read from a single sample in a study of sequential checkpoint blockade in melanoma. Some clones are missing from TCRdb's copy, which holds only in-frame ones; the method was immunoSEQ multiplex PCR. The table lists about 4,000 clones, 30% to 40% of them singletons. The sequences come from tumor tissue (inferred from file names), collected from a patient given nivolumab and ipilimumab in sequence. Receptors originate from a human donor with melanoma. CDR3s include the opening cysteine and the closing phenylalanine or tryptophan. The size field is filled for only some rows; it gives once, few, many or a size class.

V gene	clone size	J gene	CDR3 protein
TRBV5-1	.	TRBJ2-7	CASSLEGRSSYEQYF
TRBV11-3	.	TRBJ2-5	CASSLDPGTQLAETQYF
TRBV14	.	TRBJ1-1	CASSQDMGSMDTEAFF
TRBV23-1	.	TRBJ1-1	CASSTNPHEMNTEAFF
TRBV6-8	.	TRBJ2-1	CASSDLTGTSDYNEQFF
TRBV11-3	.	TRBJ2-6	CASSPQAIGANVLTF
TRBV9	medium-sized	TRBJ1-1	CASSVAVYQGAGNTEAFF
TRBV5-1	few	TRBJ2-1	CASSLEGGSYNEQFF
TRBV25-1	.	TRBJ2-3	CASSALGDNTDTQYF
TRBV11-3	few	TRBJ2-5	CASSLQGRGETQYF
TRBV11-3	few	TRBJ2-2	CASSQGLAGAFSGELFF
TRBV29-1	once	TRBJ1-1	CSVTGQYTEAFF
TRBV6-8	many	TRBJ2-1	CASSEREYRGLAGAQGNEQFF
TRBV6-8	few	TRBJ2-3	CAIGSEGAVDTQYF
TRBV9	medium-sized	TRBJ2-4	CASRGRLAKNIQYF
TRBV6-8	.	TRBJ1-4	CASRPHPARGLGEKLFF
TRBV11-3	few	TRBJ1-1	CASSIPGTANTEAFF
TRBV18	.	TRBJ2-7	CASSLTVWYDDYYEQYF
TRBV18	.	TRBJ2-7	CASSPYRDSSYEQYF
TRBV14	.	TRBJ2-2	CASSQGASGTGELFF
TRBV19	.	TRBJ2-4	CASSLDYIQYF
TRBV5-1	.	TRBJ1-2	CASSLSYIDYGYTF
TRBV19	.	TRBJ1-1	CASSIAGGQGMVNTEAFF
TRBV5-1	.	TRBJ2-1	CASSPRGLAYNEQFF
TRBV23-1	.	TRBJ2-3	CASSQPEADTQYF
TRBV11-3	few	TRBJ2-1	CASRLERLYNEQFF
TRBV19	.	TRBJ2-1	CASSIGTSGRNEQFF
TRBV19	.	TRBJ1-2	CASERRGLTFNYGYTF
TRBV18	few	TRBJ1-2	CASSPAGPGSGYTF
TRBV19	.	TRBJ1-2	CASSIDGNYGYTF
TRBV6-7	.	TRBJ2-3	CATRIGLAPDTQYF
TRBV6-8	.	TRBJ2-7	CASRRYRSLWSYEQYF
TRBV28	.	TRBJ2-1	CASSPRTGVYNEQFF
TRBV6-8	few	TRBJ2-4	CASSRSGVQAKNIQYF
TRBV6-8	.	TRBJ1-2	CASSYSSPRGLNGYTF
TRBV6-8	.	TRBJ2-5	CASRWTRNGETQYF
TRBV1	few	TRBJ2-1	CASTTTGLYNEQFF
TRBV6-8	.	TRBJ2-1	CASSYSSGTRGGDDEQFF
TRBV29-1	.	TRBJ2-1	CSVAAWDRGRYNEQFF
TRBV28	.	TRBJ1-4	CASSLSPAVTNEKLFF
TRBV11-3	few	TRBJ2-3	CASSLGGSGTGDTQYF
TRBV28	.	TRBJ2-2	CASTPTVIRDRDFTGELFF